Listed here are 10 T cell receptor beta chains from one sample, sequenced in a study of T cell responses to AZD1222 COVID-19 vaccine (dated by TCRdb to about 2021). What this sample's time point label stands for: about 28 days (+/-7) after the second vaccine dose. The library came from the immunoSEQ multiplex PCR assay. TCRdb carries this immuneACCESS record with in-frame sequences only. Its versions omit some clonotypes, under half of them owing to an unresolved V gene in the studies checked, with the rest unexplained. The sample data list around 89,000 clones, and about 89% of these were observed just once. In total, the top ten clones hold around 5.5% of the sample. The sample consisted of peripheral blood, taken 28 days after the second AZD1222 dose. Receptors were obtained from an adult who received the AZD1222 COVID-19 vaccine.

The CDR3 DNA sequence: TGTGCCAGCAGTCCACCAACCTGGGTCGCTTTCTTT. Translating gives CASSPPTWVAFF. This chain links TRBV28 with TRBJ1-1, with no clear D. The CDR3 consists of 12 residues. V was cut by 5 bases and J by 11 bases, with 15 bases left in between. CDR1 and CDR2 from the germline V gene are MDHEN and SYDVKM.

The chain has TRBV11-2 and TRBJ2-3; D remains unclear. Germline V CDR1 and CDR2: SGHAT, FQNNGV. The CDR3 sequence is 15 residues long. V was pared by 0 bases and J by 3 bases, with 10 bases between. The CDR3 region has the DNA TGTGCCAGCAGCTTAGAGGTGTGGGCGACAGATACGCAGTATTTT. Protein sequence: CASSLEVWATDTQYF.

V and J are TRBV30 and TRBJ1-6; no clear D gene. The V end was cut by 0 bases, the J end by 5 bases, with 8 bases between. This CDR3 comprises 14 residues. Germline CDR1 reads GTSNPN; CDR2 reads SVGIG (reference sequence). Here the CDR3 DNA reads TGTGCCTGGAGTGTCGGGTCAGATAATTCACCCCTCCACTTT. Translation: CAWSVGSDNSPLHF.

The chain joins TRBV11-3 to TRBJ1-5, with a tentative D call TRBD1 (5 bases). CDR1 SGHNT and CDR2 YENEEA come from the germline V gene. With 1 base removed from V and 5 bases from J, the gap between germline ends came to 6 bases. The CDR3 extends over 13 amino acids. The CDR3 nucleotides read TGTGCCAGCAGCTTAGGGGGCCATCAGCCCCAGCATTTT. It encodes CASSLGGHQPQHF.

This sequence joins TRBV15 and TRBJ1-2; no clear D. Germline values: CDR1 LNHNV, CDR2 YYDKDF (reference sequence). This CDR3 is built from 14 residues. V was trimmed by 5 bases and J by 4 bases, leaving 14 bases between them. In DNA, the CDR3 is TGTGCCACCAGCGGAATTGGGAGAGCCTATGGCTACACCTTC. Translated: CATSGIGRAYGYTF.

V and J are TRBV2 and TRBJ2-2; 9 bases agree with TRBD1. CDR3 length equals 14 residues. In germline, CDR1 is SNHLY, CDR2 FYNNEI. The V segment lost 6 bases and the J segment 6 bases; nucleotides outside the gene matches: 5. CDR3 sequence: CASRGQGSPGELFF. The CDR3, as DNA: TGTGCCAGCAGGGGACAGGGAAGTCCCGGGGAGCTGTTTTTT.

The chain links TRBV5-4 to TRBJ1-2, with 8 nucleotides matching TRBD1. Germline trimming cut 4 bases from V and 3 bases from J; bases unmatched to any gene: 8. The CDR3 is made up of 15 amino acids. Germline V gene sequence: CDR1 SGHNT, CDR2 YYREEE (reference sequence). CDR3 in DNA: TGTGCCAGCAGCATTGGACAGGGTGCGTACTATGGCTACACCTTC. Encoded protein: CASSIGQGAYYGYTF.

This clone was seen a few times. The chain employs TRBV18 and TRBJ1-2, with D perhaps TRBD1 (6 bases). CDR1 KGHSH and CDR2 LQKENI come from the germline V gene. CDR3 size: 15 residues. Deletions cut 3 bases from V and 2 bases from J, with 13 bases between. CDR3 region: CASSPRTDYNYGYTF. CDR3 DNA: TGTGCCAGCTCACCGCGGACAGACTACAACTATGGCTACACCTTC.

The chain has TRBV10-2 and TRBJ1-2; tentative D call: TRBD1 (6 bases). Germline-derived CDR1 and CDR2 are WSHSY and SAAADI. The germline V and J ends were trimmed by 5 bases and 8 bases, with 9 bases remaining between them. The CDR3 is 11 amino acids. The CDR3 spells CASSTTGGYTF. CDR3 sequence (DNA): TGCGCCAGCAGTACAACAGGGGGCTACACCTTC.

V gene TRBV7-8 combines with J gene TRBJ1-3, with TRBD1 identical over 7 bases. This CDR3 comprises 17 residues. Germline V gives CDR1 SGHVS, CDR2 FQNEAQ. V lost 1 base to trimming and J lost 0 bases; unmatched junction nucleotides: 6. CDR3 region: CASSLGLTGSSGNTIYF. In DNA form, the CDR3 reads TGTGCCAGCAGCTTAGGATTGACAGGGTCCTCTGGAAACACCATATATTTT.